This T cell receptor beta chain stems from a study of blood T cell repertoires in COVID-19. The data were produced by immunoSEQ multiplex PCR, yet TCRdb's version contains in-frame clones alone and is incomplete. Of approximately 100,000 clones listed, approximately 82% are singletons. This clone was observed a handful of times. CDR1 is SGHTA, CDR2 FQGNSA, per germline. V lost 5 bases, J lost 7 bases, and 14 bases lay in between. The CDR3 extends over 13 amino acids. The sequence derives from a man aged 55 to 70 with acute or convalescent COVID-19. The V gene is TRBV7-2, the J gene TRBJ1-2; D call uncertain. What was sequenced was peripheral blood. The CDR3 DNA sequence: TGTGCCAGCAGCCCTGACCAGGTTTCTGGCTACACCTTC. Its protein product is CASSPDQVSGYTF.